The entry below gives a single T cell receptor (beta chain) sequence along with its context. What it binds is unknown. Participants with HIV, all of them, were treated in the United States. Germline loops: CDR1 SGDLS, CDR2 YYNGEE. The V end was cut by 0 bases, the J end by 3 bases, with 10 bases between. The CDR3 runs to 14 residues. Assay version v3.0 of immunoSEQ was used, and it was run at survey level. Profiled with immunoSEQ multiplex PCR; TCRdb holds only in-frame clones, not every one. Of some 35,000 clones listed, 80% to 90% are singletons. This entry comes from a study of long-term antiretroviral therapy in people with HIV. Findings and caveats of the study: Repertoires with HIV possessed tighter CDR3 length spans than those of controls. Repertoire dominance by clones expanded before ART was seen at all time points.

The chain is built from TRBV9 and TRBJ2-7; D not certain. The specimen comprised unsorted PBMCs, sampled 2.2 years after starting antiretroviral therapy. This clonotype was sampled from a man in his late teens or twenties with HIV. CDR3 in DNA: TGTGCCAGCAGCGTAGATAACTGGGACTACGAGCAGTACTTC. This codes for CASSVDNWDYEQYF.